The source of this T cell receptor beta chain is a study of cytomegalovirus exposure and HLA in healthy donors. Study-wide results and caveats: Most TCR sequences showed up rarely, but some public TCRs showed up in many donors. Some V segments (TRBV6-2 and TRBV6-3 among them) were excluded as indistinguishable. Reportedly, diagnosis of cytomegalovirus status by the classifier showed high specificity and sensitivity. Later analysis identified about 17,000 TCR beta sequences associated with HLA alleles, using a false discovery rate threshold of 0.05.

Use of 60 Vbeta and 13 Jbeta primers characterized the PCR. TCRdb keeps only in-frame clones here, not all; method: immunoSEQ multiplex PCR. The sample consists of 100,000 to 150,000 clones, roughly 75% of them appearing once. A remark on this clone: Its specificity is unknown.

Germline lookup yields CDR1 GTSNPN and CDR2 SVGIG (reference sequence). This CDR3 has 20 residues. With 0 bases clipped from V and 8 bases from J, the junction kept 20 bases outside the gene matches. This sequence originates from a man aged 25 to 45 in good health and CMV-seropositive. Sequencing input: PBMCs. The J gene is TRBJ2-1, the V gene TRBV30; 12 positions match TRBD2. The CDR3: CAWSVSWASGRATGVDEQFF. CDR3 nucleotides: TGTGCCTGGAGTGTATCATGGGCTAGCGGGAGGGCGACTGGGGTGGATGAGCAGTTCTTC.